The source of this T cell receptor beta chain is a study of cytomegalovirus exposure and HLA in healthy donors (dated by TCRdb to about 2017). Study-wide context: An earlier analysis of more than 550 of the donors reported roughly 300 Gb of sequence data and 95 million to 120 million unique TCR beta sequences obtained from about 179 million T cells. About 300 gigabases of sequencing data and roughly 90 million unique TCR sequences were included in an early release covering about 600 HLA-typed donors. Of the approximately 400 genotyped donors, approximately 81% were placed in the genetic ancestry cluster associated with self-reported Caucasian donors. The aim of the study was to test whether cataloging public T cell receptors could identify signatures of past pathogen exposure. The study used immunosequencing to profile the T cell repertoires of under 700 subjects and linked those repertoires to cytomegalovirus serostatus. A separate validation cohort of roughly 130 different subjects was used in addition to the 666-subject first cohort. The study combined high-throughput TCR immunosequencing, statistical association of individual TCRs with disease status, and machine learning to predict cytomegalovirus infection status. In a later analysis, previously published TCR beta repertoires from some 640 donors were re-analyzed and high-resolution HLA genotyping was added so that TCR occurrence patterns could be studied. Rather than using new phenotypic data, the later analysis identified candidate immune exposures from TCR beta sequences and from how often those sequences occurred across donors. An earlier analysis of 587 of the donors applied high-throughput TCR beta sequencing to assess whether each TCR beta V gene segment acted as functional or pseudogenic. Donor age, sex, ethnicity and CMV serostatus were compiled alongside the repertoire data. A later genetic analysis took genome-wide SNP genotypes for about 60% of the roughly 670 donors and used that subset as a discovery cohort. Every repertoire in the discovery cohort had been generated on one and the same sequencing platform. Both class I and class II loci were covered by HLA typing, at four-digit resolution. The number of donors typed differed by locus, with about 629-630 for A, B, C, DRB1 and DQB1, more than 500 for DQA1, nearly 610 for DPA1, and 472 for DPB1. Because of strong linkage in the cohort, four to six DR-DQ haplotypes were treated as single units for association and clustering. Among almost 400 genotyped donors of the cohort, an average of approximately 250,000 unique TCR beta nucleotide sequences were sequenced per donor, around 20% of them non-productive.

Overall study results and their limits: Three of the identified cytomegalovirus-associated TCR beta chains were confirmed in vitro to be specific for cytomegalovirus antigens. When HLA alleles, especially DR and DQ, strongly co-occurred, attributing TCR associations to individual alleles was difficult. Correlated functional status among segregating V segments might reflect linkage disequilibrium, but an unknown experimental factor could not be ruled out. Across donors, most TCR sequences were observed very rarely, whereas some public TCRs were present in many individuals. According to a later analysis, parvovirus B19, influenza, CMV and Epstein-Barr virus appeared linked to several top co-occurrence clusters. In a later genetic analysis, a missense DCLRE1C variant was associated with V-gene and J-gene trimming of TCR beta chains, and the association was replicated in an independent cohort. A group of highly shared sequence variants was considered likely to be a technical artifact of the sequencing pipeline. In a later analysis, HLA-associated TCR beta chains showed more clonal expansion and lower generation probabilities than non-associated chains that were equally common. CMV serostatus was the only immune exposure information available for the cohort. The earlier analysis of 450 to 700 of the donors excluded roughly 17 rarely observed V segments, including chromosome 9 orphons, because counts were too low. The classifier was reported to diagnose cytomegalovirus status with high specificity and sensitivity in both the original cohort and the validation cohort. At a false discovery rate of 0.05, a later analysis linked about 17,000 TCR beta sequences to specific HLA alleles. A further reported finding was that TCR beta sequences accurately predicted the HLA-A and HLA-B alleles for most subjects in the first cohort. Roughly uniform sequencing depth across donors was assumed in presence/absence analyses, although this assumption may not hold. Most CMV-associated TCR beta chains appeared to be HLA-restricted in a later analysis, and the HLA associations seemed to be driven largely by CMV exposure. Some IMGT-functional V segments, including TRBV6-2 and TRBV6-3, could not be distinguished by the 87-base-pair reads and were therefore excluded. It was suggested by the authors that the approach could potentially be generalized to other disease states and immunological phenotypes. Because HLA typing was missing for some donors at each locus, association tests included only the typed subset. A later analysis found that TCR association rates varied across HLA loci, with DRB1 alleles showing the most associated TCRs and HLA-C alleles the fewest. The cohort was sequenced for TCR beta chains only, and without alpha or paired-chain data the features that could be detected were limited. In the study, about 150 TCR beta chains were listed as associated with cytomegalovirus. In a later genetic analysis, fewer N-insertions in productive TCRs were reported among donors in an Asian-associated ancestry cluster than the roughly 700-donor mean. In an earlier analysis of 587 of the donors, most TCR beta V segments appeared in productive rearrangements about 87% or about 30% of the time, broadly matching IMGT annotations.

The cohort was made up of approximately 700 healthy bone marrow donors. At the time of sampling, every cohort member was nominally healthy, though immune exposures that went unrecorded were likely present. The donor was CMV seronegative and belonged to the group of over 300 seronegative cohort members. Every donor gave a peripheral blood sample, and the peripheral blood mononuclear cells from that sample were used for TCR beta sequencing. The Qiagen DNeasy Blood Extraction Kit was used to extract genomic DNA from the blood cell samples. Library preparation employed the immunoSEQ multiplex PCR assay. For the multiplex PCR, a mixture combining 60 forward primers for TCR Vbeta segments and 13 reverse primers for TCR Jbeta segments was used. The CDR3 region of rearranged TCR beta genes was amplified from genomic DNA by a multiplex PCR assay. The amplified TCR beta libraries were sequenced on the Illumina HiSeq System as 87-base-pair reads. On the authors' methods: A later analysis tallied roughly 80 million unique TCR beta chains across the 666 repertoires, and approximately 12 million of those chains were shared by two or more donors. Raw reads were error-corrected and collapsed into unique sequences with a nearest-neighbor algorithm that merged closely related sequences to remove PCR and sequencing errors. V, D and J gene segments were assigned by aligning CDR3 sequences to IMGT reference sequences. For a sequence to be retained, at least a six-nucleotide match to both a V gene segment and a J gene segment was required. A rearrangement counted as productive if the CDR3 had no stop codons and remained in frame with V and J, and every other rearrangement counted as non-productive. CDR3 was defined according to IMGT convention as the region running from the second conserved V-encoded cysteine to the conserved J-encoded phenylalanine. The earlier analysis of approximately 500 of the donors excluded sequences that lacked an unambiguous match to a single V gene segment. In an earlier analysis of 587 of the donors, V segments were called functional above 56.7% productive rearrangements and were called segregating when the between-donor standard deviation exceeded 5%. A statistical classification framework was developed to diagnose cytomegalovirus status using the catalog of TCR beta chain sequences. V and J gene assignment, in a later analysis, came from comparing TCR nucleotide sequences with IMGT/GENE-DB human TR gene sequences. In a later analysis, CDR3 sequences and most-parsimonious VDJ recombination scenarios were assigned using the TCRdist pipeline. In a later analysis, every TCR beta chain was defined by the combination of its CDR3 amino acid sequence and its V-gene family, and reads without a unique V-gene family were dropped. In a later analysis, 500 to 650 highly shared, low-generation-probability nucleotide sequences were removed to address suspected cross-contamination and a sequencing artifact. For each public chain, a later analysis derived a clonal expansion index from normalized ranks of inferred template counts within each repertoire. In a later analysis, generation probabilities were computed with a VDJ recombination model fitted to out-of-frame rearrangements, and the resulting probabilities were checked against IGoR. In a later analysis, hypergeometric tests were used to score TCR-TCR, TCR-HLA and TCR-CMV co-occurrence, with a repertoire-size bias correction applied to TCR pairs. In a later analysis, false discovery rates were estimated by permuting HLA or CMV assignments 20 times. In a later analysis, co-occurring TCRs were grouped using DBSCAN, and TCRdist sequence similarity was added for clustering within HLA-allele-positive subsets. For co-occurrence clustering, repertoires with fewer than 30,000 or more than 120,000 public chains were excluded, along with 4 to 6 repertoires with anomalous nucleotide sharing. TCRdb took over this immuneACCESS table, retaining in-frame rearrangements with V and J assigned. Such tables are incomplete; in checked studies, under half of the missing clones stem from an unresolved V gene, and the remainder is unexplained. That table furnishes V, J and clone size, whereas the DNA furnished D and trimming. For this sample there are some 130,000 clones; 75% to 85% appear just once. The ten biggest clones cover 1% of the sample.

Comment on this clone: There is no known antigen for this receptor. No qualities accompany the bases; no much larger clone lies one base away.

The CDR3 has 11 amino acids, counting the end cysteine and phenylalanine. The DNA shown is the 33-base CDR3, in frame from base 1. The germline V gene (reference sequence) specifies DFQATT as CDR1 and SNEGSKA as CDR2. The V and J ends are trimmed by 7 bases and 5 bases, leaving 12 bases between them. The sequence joins TRBV20-1 to TRBJ2-7; the best D guess is TRBD1, with 6 bases matching. The sequencing input was PBMCs. This receptor was taken from a man between 40 and 49 years old in good health and CMV-seronegative. CDR3 region: CSGGTTNEQYF. The nucleotide sequence reads as follows: TGCAGTGGGGGGACAACCAACGAGCAGTACTTC.